Sequencing of this T cell receptor beta chain was carried out in a study of blood T cell repertoires in COVID-19. Across the whole study: T cells, B-cell-depleted T cells, or PBMCs supplied cDNA or gDNA.

Per the authors' pipeline: Reference gene primer amplification gave estimated nucleated cell counts. Repertoires were generated with immunoSEQ multiplex PCR, while TCRdb's copy carries only in-frame clones and drops some. D and trimming were read from the DNA, whereas the V and J calls and clone size are those reported in that table. The profile shows about 79,000 clones, roughly 90% of them singletons. V was shortened by 2 bases and J by 1 base, with 11 bases between the two germline ends. This CDR3 contains 14 residues. Germline CDR1 SQVTM, CDR2 ANQGSEA. This chain joins TRBV29-1 and TRBJ1-1, with D maybe TRBD1 (5 bases). The sample was peripheral blood. The clonotype was recovered from a man aged 70-80 years with active or convalescent COVID-19. In nucleotides, the CDR3 is TGCAGCGTTGAACATGGAGGGGCGAACACTGAAGCTTTCTTT. Translation: CSVEHGGANTEAFF.